This T cell receptor beta chain was identified during a study of T cells in Graves' hyperthyroidism and ophthalmopathy. Findings and limits, study-wide: In the blood, most expanded thyroid clonotypes above 0.001 appeared as well.

The sample holds a few counts of this clonotype. No antigen is known for it. TCR beta CDR3 region amplification was performed from RNA transcripts. The study used the HTBI primer set for a first-round RT-PCR of the TCR CDR3. TCRdb re-called the multiplex PCR reads with MiXCR, one entry per CDR3 protein. The sample has approximately 350,000 distinct CDR3 sequences, 15% seen once. Patients with uncontrolled infections, other autoimmune diseases, pregnancy or lactation were excluded. Using around 10 ml of fresh peripheral blood, PBMCs were prepared. This CDR3 has 14 residues. Trimming took 8 bases from V and 2 from J, leaving 13 bases between them. Germline assignment: CDR1 MDHEN and CDR2 SYDVKM.

The source material was blood. This chain links TRBV28 with TRBJ1-5, with D possibly being TRBD1 (5 bases). This receptor was identified in a woman aged 60-75 years with Graves' ophthalmopathy. In DNA form, the CDR3 reads TGTGCCAGCCGGGGGGATTTTCGCAATCAGCCCCAGCATTTT. This gives the protein CASRGDFRNQPQHF.